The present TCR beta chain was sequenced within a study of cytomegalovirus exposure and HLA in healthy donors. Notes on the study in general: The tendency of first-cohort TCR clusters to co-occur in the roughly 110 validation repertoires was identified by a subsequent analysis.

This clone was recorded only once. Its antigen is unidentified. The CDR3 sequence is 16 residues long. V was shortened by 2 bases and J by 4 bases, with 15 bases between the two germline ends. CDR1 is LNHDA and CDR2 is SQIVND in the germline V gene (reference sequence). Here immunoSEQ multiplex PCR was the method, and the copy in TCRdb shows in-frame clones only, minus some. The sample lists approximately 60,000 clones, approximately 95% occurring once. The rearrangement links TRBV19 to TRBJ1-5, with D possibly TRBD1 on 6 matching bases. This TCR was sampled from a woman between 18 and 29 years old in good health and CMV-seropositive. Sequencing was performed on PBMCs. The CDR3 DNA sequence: TGTGCCAGTAGTATATCCCCCTTGACAGGAAATCAGCCCCAGCATTTT. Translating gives CASSISPLTGNQPQHF.